The 16 T cell receptor beta chains given below trace back to one sample, sequenced in a study of beta chain features in type 1 diabetes. Broader study findings: Type 1 diabetes patients had TCRB CDR3s that were shorter (moderately but significantly so) in all four CD4+ subsets.

What was sequenced were expressed TCRB transcripts, since all of the isolated RNA had been reverse transcribed. Profiled with immunoSEQ multiplex PCR; TCRdb holds only in-frame clones, not every one. The data contain approximately 730,000 clones, around an eighth of them singletons. What these receptors recognize is not known. Sample: naive CD4+ T cells from blood. Receptors were obtained from a young man with type 1 diabetes.

The CDR3, as DNA: TGTGCCAGCAGGACAGGGGAGACCCAGTACTTC. Translating it yields CASRTGETQYF. This chain connects TRBV6-5 to TRBJ2-5; 7 nucleotides line up with TRBD1. Germline lookup yields CDR1 MNHEY and CDR2 SVGAGI. J was trimmed by 5 bases and V by 6 bases; bases with no gene match: 0. The CDR3 covers 11 residues.

This clone was picked up a small number of times. The sample contains more than one DNA sequence encoding this CDR3. The chain couples TRBV5-6 to TRBJ1-2; D ambiguous. Germline values: CDR1 SGHDT, CDR2 YYEEEE. V lost 4 bases, J lost 3 bases, and 7 bases lay in between. The CDR3 totals 12 residues. The CDR3 region has the DNA TGTGCCAGCAGCGCCGGGGACTATGGCTACACCTTC. Protein: CASSAGDYGYTF.

Note on this clone: The same CDR3 is also encoded by other DNA sequences in this sample. The chain links TRBV7-3 to TRBJ2-5; TRBD2 might be the D (6 bases). Trimming left V 0 bases short and J 2 bases short, with 10 bases between. CDR3 size: 15 residues. Looked up from germline, CDR1 is SGHTA and CDR2 is FQGTGA. CDR3 nucleotide sequence: TGTGCCAGCAGCTTAACGATGGGGGGTCAAGAGACCCAGTACTTC. Residues: CASSLTMGGQETQYF.

This clone turned up a few times. The genes are TRBV30 and TRBJ2-4, with D hard to call. The V gene lost 3 bases and the J gene lost 8 bases, with 20 bases spanning the gap. The CDR3 totals 15 residues. Germline lookup yields CDR1 GTSNPN and CDR2 SVGIG (reference sequence). In DNA form, the CDR3 reads TGTGCCTGGAGCGCCGGCCATGTAGATACGGACATTCAGTACTTC. Protein sequence: CAWSAGHVDTDIQYF.

The CDR3 protein is CAWASVGEDGQPQHF. CDR3 nucleotides: TGTGCCTGGGCATCTGTGGGGGAAGATGGTCAGCCCCAGCATTTT. The genes are TRBV30 and TRBJ1-5; D possibly corresponds to TRBD1 (5 bases). Germline values: CDR1 GTSNPN, CDR2 SVGIG (reference sequence). V lost 5 bases, J lost 6 bases, and 20 bases lay in between. The CDR3 covers 15 residues.

This clone has only a few counts. The genes are TRBV6-6 and TRBJ2-2; D assignment may be TRBD1 or TRBD2 (5 bases each). This CDR3 spans 15 amino acids. Germline CDR1 and CDR2: MNHNY and SVGAGI (reference sequence). The V gene lost 6 bases and the J gene lost 2 bases, with 13 bases spanning the gap. The CDR3 DNA follows: TGTGCCAGCAGGGGGCCCGGGGTTAACACCGGGGAGCTGTTTTTT. It is translated as CASRGPGVNTGELFF.

In its sample, this clone was seen a few times. Distinct nucleotide sequences in the sample also encode this CDR3. V and J are TRBV19 and TRBJ1-5; D uncertain. V shed 6 bases and J shed 0 bases, with 3 bases lying between them. Per the germline V gene, CDR1 is LNHDA and CDR2 is SQIVND (reference sequence). The CDR3 has 12 residues. CDR3 in DNA: TGTGCCAGTAGAAGTAGCAATCAGCCCCAGCATTTT. It yields the protein CASRSSNQPQHF.

This clone has more than one count but fewer than ten. The gene calls are TRBV6-6 and TRBJ1-3; a possible D gene is TRBD1 (6 bases). Deletions cut 6 bases from V and 2 bases from J, with 11 bases between. The germline gives CDR1 MNHNY, CDR2 SVGAGI (reference sequence). The CDR3 has 14 residues. The CDR3 sequence is CASSRGGTGNTIYF. CDR3 DNA sequence: TGTGCCAGCAGCCGAGGGGGTACTGGAAACACCATATATTTT.

This clone was counted a few times. In nucleotides, the CDR3 is TGCGCCAGCAGCTTGGGTTTGACTCCCTACGAGCAGTACTTC. This encodes CASSLGLTPYEQYF. The chain employs TRBV5-1 and TRBJ2-7; D gene uncertain. V lost 0 bases to trimming and J lost 2 bases, with 9 bases between them. The CDR3 spans 14 residues. The germline gives CDR1 SGHRS, CDR2 YFSETQ.

This clone turned up a few times. The V call is TRBV5-4, the J call TRBJ2-3; weak D call: TRBD2 (5 bases). The ends were cut back, 4 bases at V and 0 bases at J, with 15 bases in the middle. The germline CDR1 and CDR2 sequences are SGHNT and YYREEE (reference sequence). This CDR3 contains 16 residues. CDR3 DNA sequence: TGTGCCAGCAGCCCAAGCCACGGGGTTAGCACAGATACGCAGTATTTT. Residues: CASSPSHGVSTDTQYF.

This clone was observed a handful of times. J is TRBJ2-2 and V is TRBV19, with 10 nucleotides matching TRBD1. The germline V gene has CDR1 LNHDA and CDR2 SQIVND (reference sequence). The trim removed 10 bases at V and 7 bases at J, leaving 6 bases unmatched. The CDR3 contains 13 residues. The CDR3 is CATAGQGIGELFF. The CDR3 DNA follows: TGTGCCACTGCGGGACAGGGGATCGGGGAGCTGTTTTTT.

V usage is TRBV30 and J usage is TRBJ2-1; TRBD1 aligns across 10 bases. Germline CDR1 reads GTSNPN; CDR2 reads SVGIG (reference sequence). V dropped 3 bases and J dropped 9; count of bases not matched to a gene: 5. CDR3 length: 13 amino acids. CDR3: CAWRPTGGGEQFF. CDR3 nucleotides: TGTGCCTGGAGGCCGACAGGGGGCGGTGAGCAGTTCTTC.

J is TRBJ2-5 and V is TRBV5-4, with TRBD2 matching over 15 bases. Germline loops: CDR1 SGHNT, CDR2 YYREEE (reference sequence). Unmatched junction bases numbered 12, after V lost 1 base and J lost 8 bases. The CDR3 runs to 18 residues. The CDR3 here is CASSLPGTSGGTTLTQYF. The CDR3 DNA sequence: TGTGCCAGCAGCTTGCCCGGGACTAGCGGGGGGACGACCCTAACCCAGTACTTC.

The rearrangement joins TRBV6-6 to TRBJ1-2; D not certain. The CDR3 is 11 residues long. The V end lost 3 bases, the J end lost 8 bases, and 7 bases lay between the germline ends. Germline V lookup: CDR1 MNHNY, CDR2 SVGAGI (reference sequence). CDR3 in amino acids: CASSYQSGYTF. The CDR3 DNA reads TGTGCCAGCAGTTATCAGTCAGGCTACACCTTC.

This chain joins TRBV30 and TRBJ2-3; D is unclear. V shed 0 bases and J shed 6 bases, with 13 bases lying between them. CDR1 is GTSNPN, CDR2 SVGIG, per germline (reference sequence). The CDR3 is 14 amino acids. The DNA for the CDR3 is TGTGCCTGGAGTGTTGGCCAACCCGCGGATACGCAGTATTTT. Protein product: CAWSVGQPADTQYF.

This clone has just a few counts. This chain connects TRBV4-1 to TRBJ2-7, with 7 bases identical to TRBD2. Germline values: CDR1 MGHRA, CDR2 YSYEKL. The CDR3 runs to 18 residues. Losses at the gene ends were 1 base for V and 3 bases for J; bases not matched to a gene: 15. The CDR3 protein is CASSQVVAEASGIYEQYF. Here the CDR3 DNA reads TGCGCCAGCAGCCAAGTTGTAGCCGAGGCTAGCGGTATCTACGAGCAGTACTTC.